Listed here are 14 T cell receptor beta chains from one sample, sequenced in a study of T-cell reconstitution after alpha-beta-depleted transplantation in children. Researchers prepared the TCRbeta library using unique molecular identifiers, the study reports. From the PCR reads, TCRdb called clonotypes with MiXCR, one entry per CDR3 protein. Of 600,000 to 700,000 distinct CDR3 sequences in the sample, over 10% were seen once. Sequences were derived from PBMCs, sampled before TCRalphabeta/CD19-depleted stem cell transplant. The receptors originated from a girl aged 2-10 years with congenital amegakaryocytic thrombocytopenia, due to receive a stem cell transplant.

This clonotype came up many times. The V and J genes are TRBV6-5 and TRBJ2-2; perhaps TRBD2 as D (5 bases). V lost 5 bases, J lost 3 bases, and 13 bases lay in between. Germline V CDR1 and CDR2: MNHEY, SVGAGI. This CDR3 is built from 15 residues. The CDR3 DNA follows: TGTGCCAGCAGTCGCCTCGGGGTTGACACCGGGGAGCTGTTTTTT. It translates to CASSRLGVDTGELFF.

This clonotype appeared many times. The chain couples TRBV6-5 to TRBJ1-1, with D unresolved. CDR1 MNHEY and CDR2 SVGAGI come from the germline V gene. V was pared by 0 bases and J by 1 base, with 6 bases between. This CDR3 is 14 amino acids long. The CDR3 spells CASSYSGGNTEAFF. Here the CDR3 DNA reads TGTGCCAGCAGTTACTCTGGTGGGAACACTGAAGCTTTCTTT.

In this sample, this clonotype turned up many times. The chain combines TRBV29-1 with TRBJ1-5; 7 bases line up with TRBD1. Germline V lookup: CDR1 SQVTM, CDR2 ANQGSEA. This CDR3 has 12 residues. V trimming: 5 bases; J trimming: 4 bases; junction bases outside the gene matches: 2. CDR3 amino acids: CSVRDSNQPQHF. Written as DNA, the CDR3 is TGCAGCGTTCGGGACAGTAATCAGCCCCAGCATTTT. Filled out from reference TRBV29-1 and TRBJ1-5, the complete variable domain reads SAVISQKPSRDICQRGTSLTIQCQVDSQVTMMFWYRQQPGQSLTLIATANQGSEATYESGFVIDKFPISRPNLTFSTLTVSNMSPEDSSIYLCSVRDSNQPQHFGDGTRLSIL.

This clonotype was recorded a few times. This chain links TRBV9 with TRBJ1-1; possibly TRBD1 for D (5 bases). From germline, CDR1 is SGDLS and CDR2 YYNGEE. V lost 0 bases, J lost 1 base, and 10 bases lay in between. This CDR3 contains 15 residues. The CDR3 DNA is TGTGCCAGCAGCGTAGCCCCTCAGGGGAACACTGAAGCTTTCTTT. This encodes CASSVAPQGNTEAFF.

In its sample, this clonotype was seen many times. The chain is built from TRBV20-1 and TRBJ2-1; 13 positions match TRBD2. Germline CDR1 and CDR2: DFQATT and SNEGSKA (reference sequence). With V trimmed by 6 bases and J by 4 bases, 9 bases remained unmatched. The CDR3 extends over 16 amino acids. As DNA, the CDR3 is TGCAGTGCGAGGACTAGCGGGAGTTTTTCGTACAATGAGCAGTTCTTC. It is translated as CSARTSGSFSYNEQFF.

This clonotype occurred many times. This chain links TRBV4-2 with TRBJ2-1; 12 bases align to TRBD2. The junction had 5 bases not matched to a gene; V was cut back by 7 bases and J by 4 bases. This CDR3 contains 15 residues. Germline V gives CDR1 LGHNA, CDR2 YNFKEQ. The CDR3: CASNLAGGPYNEQFF. The CDR3 DNA is TGTGCCAGCAACCTAGCGGGAGGGCCTTACAATGAGCAGTTCTTC.

This chain joins TRBV10-2 and TRBJ2-3; tentative D call: TRBD1 (6 bases). Germline CDR1 reads WSHSY; CDR2 reads SAAADI. V was pared by 3 bases and J by 6 bases, with 16 bases between. CDR3 size: 15 residues. CDR3 loop: CASSDKQGFLDTQYF. The CDR3 coding sequence is TGCGCCAGCAGTGACAAACAGGGTTTTCTTGATACGCAGTATTTT.

This clonotype was detected a few times. J is TRBJ1-1 and V is TRBV29-1; D not resolved. The V end was cut by 0 bases, the J end by 2 bases, with 7 bases between. Germline V gene lookup returns CDR1 SQVTM and CDR2 ANQGSEA. There are 13 residues in the CDR3. The CDR3 nucleotides are TGCAGCGTTGAAGAGGTAGGAAACACTGAAGCTTTCTTT. It yields the protein CSVEEVGNTEAFF.

The rearrangement joins TRBV20-1 to TRBJ2-7, with 11 bases lining up with TRBD2. This CDR3 spans 13 amino acids. CDR1 is DFQATT and CDR2 is SNEGSKA in the germline V gene (reference sequence). Trimming cost V 4 bases and J 3 bases; bases outside gene matches: 2. DNA of the CDR3: TGCAGTGCTATAGCGGGAGGGGACTACGAGCAGTACTTC. Translating gives CSAIAGGDYEQYF.

This chain connects TRBV7-9 to TRBJ2-5, with D maybe TRBD1 (5 bases). The CDR3 has 15 residues. Trimming took off 4 bases at V and 4 bases at J, with 16 bases between the two ends. CDR1 and CDR2 (germline): SEHNR, FQNEAQ (reference sequence). CDR3 loop: CASSSDTTWGETQYF. The DNA for the CDR3 is TGTGCCAGCAGCTCGGACACCACTTGGGGAGAGACCCAGTACTTC. Variable domain in full (rest from reference TRBV7-9 and TRBJ2-5): DTGVSQNPRHKITKRGQNVTFRCDPISEHNRLYWYRQTLGQGPEFLTYFQNEAQLEKSRLLSDRFSAERPKGSFSTLEIQRTEQGDSAMYLCASSSDTTWGETQYFGPGTRLLVL.

The gene calls are TRBV5-1 and TRBJ2-2; TRBD2 is a possible D gene (6 bases). The CDR3 length is 16 residues. Germline values: CDR1 SGHRS, CDR2 YFSETQ. Deletions cut 0 bases from V and 2 bases from J, with 11 bases between. CDR3 in DNA: TGCGCCAGCAGCTTGGATGGCGGGGCCAACACCGGGGAGCTGTTTTTT. Its translation: CASSLDGGANTGELFF.

This clonotype was picked up many times. The rearrangement joins TRBV25-1 to TRBJ1-1, with D unresolved. The CDR3 loop spans 11 amino acids. CDR1 and CDR2 from the germline V gene are MGHDK and SYGVNS. Trimming took 8 bases from V and 4 from J, leaving 8 bases between them. The CDR3 region has the DNA TGTGCCAGCCTCTTGGGCACTGAAGCTTTCTTT. This sequence encodes CASLLGTEAFF.

The chain is built from TRBV30 and TRBJ2-1; no clear D. The ends were cut back, 0 bases at V and 4 bases at J, with 7 bases in the middle. The CDR3 loop spans 13 amino acids. CDR1 GTSNPN and CDR2 SVGIG come from the germline V gene (reference sequence). CDR3 nucleotides: TGTGCCTGGAGTGTACCGTTTTACAATGAGCAGTTCTTC. This encodes CAWSVPFYNEQFF.

This clonotype was detected only a few times. This chain uses TRBV30 with TRBJ2-1, with a possible D match to TRBD1 (7 bases). V gave up 0 bases and J gave up 12 bases, with 12 bases separating them. The length of the CDR3 is 12 residues. The germline gives CDR1 GTSNPN, CDR2 SVGIG (reference sequence). The CDR3 DNA is TGTGCCTGGAGTGTACAGGGGACTTCGCAGTTCTTC. Its protein is CAWSVQGTSQFF.